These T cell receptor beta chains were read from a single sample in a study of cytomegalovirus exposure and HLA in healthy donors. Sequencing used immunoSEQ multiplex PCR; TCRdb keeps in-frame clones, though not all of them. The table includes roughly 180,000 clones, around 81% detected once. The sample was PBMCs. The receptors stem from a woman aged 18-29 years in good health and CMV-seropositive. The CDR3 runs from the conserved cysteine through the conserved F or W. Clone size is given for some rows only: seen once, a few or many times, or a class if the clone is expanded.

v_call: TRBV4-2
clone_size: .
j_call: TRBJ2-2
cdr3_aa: CASSQEVGLEGGELFF

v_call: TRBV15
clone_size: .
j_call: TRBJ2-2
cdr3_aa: CATSSPGGTGELFF

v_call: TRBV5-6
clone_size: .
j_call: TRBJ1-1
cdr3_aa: CASSVTGAGGAFF

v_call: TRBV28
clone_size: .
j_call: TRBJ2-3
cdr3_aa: CASSVSGGAKDTQYF

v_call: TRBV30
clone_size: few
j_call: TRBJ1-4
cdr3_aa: CAWAGGLNEKLFF

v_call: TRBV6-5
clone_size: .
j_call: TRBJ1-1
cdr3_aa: CASSSHPGLRTEAFF

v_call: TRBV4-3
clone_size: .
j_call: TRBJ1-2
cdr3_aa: CASSQGGWGASGYTF

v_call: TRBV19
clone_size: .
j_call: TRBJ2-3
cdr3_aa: CASSSPTLGTDTQYF

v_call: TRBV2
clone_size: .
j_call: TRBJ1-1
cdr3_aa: CASRGGGGRTEAFF

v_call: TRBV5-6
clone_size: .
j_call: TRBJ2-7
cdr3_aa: CASSLGPFEQYF

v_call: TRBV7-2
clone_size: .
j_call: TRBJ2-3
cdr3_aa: CASGTGFTDTQYF

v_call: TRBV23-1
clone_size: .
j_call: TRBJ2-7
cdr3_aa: CASSQSRGRGYEQYF

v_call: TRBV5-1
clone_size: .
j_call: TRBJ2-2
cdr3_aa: CASSRTSGGATGELFF

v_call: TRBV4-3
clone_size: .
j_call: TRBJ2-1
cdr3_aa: CASSPLTGVEQFF

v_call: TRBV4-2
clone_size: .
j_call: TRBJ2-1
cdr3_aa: CASSQGRGANNEQFF

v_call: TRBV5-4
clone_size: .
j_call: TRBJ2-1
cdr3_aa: CASSLKSGGSKGNEQFF

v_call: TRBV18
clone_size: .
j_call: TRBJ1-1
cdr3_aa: CASSRQGDTEAFF

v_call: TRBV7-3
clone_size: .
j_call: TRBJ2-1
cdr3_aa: CASSLTPTGGLHEQFF